This T cell receptor (beta chain) was observed in a study of blood T cell repertoires in COVID-19. Study overall: From the United States, Italy and Spain came samples of acute and convalescent COVID-19.

The authors' processing: Estimated nucleated cell counts came from reference gene primer amplification. Using immunoSEQ multiplex PCR, the repertoire was profiled, and TCRdb retains in-frame clones only, with some absent. The DNA was the basis for D and trimming; V, J and clone size are from that table. The sample comprises 200,000 to 300,000 clones, about 86% of which are singletons, and about 3.3% rests with the top ten. In terms of age and location, participants ranged from roughly 18 to 100 years and lived in under 30 US areas. This CDR3 region has 17 residues. Germline loops: CDR1 SGHNT, CDR2 YENEEA. Trimming took 5 bases from V and 2 from J; bases not matched to a gene: 15.

Specimen: PBMCs or T cells enriched from blood (not recorded which). The clonotype was recovered from a middle-aged woman with acute COVID-19. This chain joins TRBV11-3 and TRBJ2-7; TRBD1 aligns across 7 bases. CDR3 sequence (DNA): TGTGCCAGCAGCACCCAGATTGGACAGGTAGAGGCCTACGAGCAGTACTTC. It encodes CASSTQIGQVEAYEQYF. Full variable domain (missing parts from reference TRBV11-3 and TRBJ2-7): EAGVVQSPRYKIIEKKQPVAFWCNPISGHNTLYWYLQNLGQGPELLIRYENEEAVDDSQLPKDRFSAERLKGVDSTLKIQPAELGDSAVYLCASSTQIGQVEAYEQYFGPGTRLTVT.